One and the same sample provided the 18 T cell receptor beta chains below, sequenced in a study of neurological immune-mediated disorders. MiXCR, run by TCRdb on the 5' RACE reads, gives a single entry per CDR3 protein. This table holds roughly 38,000 distinct CDR3 sequences, roughly 2.5% found once. The specimen was PBMCs. The receptors come from a man aged 25 to 45 with multiple sclerosis.

There are many counts of this clonotype. The V and J genes are TRBV10-3 and TRBJ2-7, with 11 bases that match TRBD2. CDR1 ENHRY and CDR2 SYGVKD come from the germline V gene. The J segment lost 5 bases and the V segment lost 6 bases, leaving 3 bases of the junction unmatched. The CDR3 consists of 13 residues. The CDR3 DNA is TGTGCCATCAGGGGACTAGCGGCCGACGAGCAGTACTTC. Translation gives CAIRGLAADEQYF.

This clonotype appeared many times. The chain carries TRBV10-2 and TRBJ2-7; no firm D call. CDR1 is WSHSY, CDR2 SAAADI, per germline. This CDR3 contains 11 residues. The ends were cut back, 7 bases at V and 2 bases at J, with 6 bases in the middle. CDR3 in amino acids: CASTETYEQYF. CDR3 DNA sequence: TGCGCCAGCACCGAAACCTACGAGCAGTACTTC.

This clonotype has a count of ten or more. V and J are TRBV7-9 and TRBJ1-6; 8 bases align to TRBD1. The CDR3 has 11 amino acids. Germline CDR1 and CDR2: SEHNR and FQNEAQ (reference sequence). Trimming removed 5 bases from V and 17 bases from J; junction bases left unmatched: 5. CDR3 DNA sequence: TGTGCCAGCAGCACCCCGGGACAGGTCCACTTT. Its protein product is CASSTPGQVHF.

The sample holds many counts of this clonotype. This chain joins TRBV20-1 and TRBJ2-7; no definite D call. In germline, CDR1 is DFQATT, CDR2 SNEGSKA (reference sequence). Deletions cut 5 bases from V and 2 bases from J, with 10 bases between. The CDR3 consists of 12 residues. CDR3 sequence: CSAFPTTYEQYF. The DNA for the CDR3 is TGCAGTGCTTTCCCGACAACCTACGAGCAGTACTTC.

This clonotype was found many times. V is TRBV10-3 and J is TRBJ1-1, with 7 bases matching TRBD1. V gave up 10 bases and J gave up 0 bases; unmatched junction bases: 11. The V gene's germline CDR1 is ENHRY and CDR2 SYGVKD. The CDR3 covers 15 residues. CDR3 DNA: TGTGCCACCGCTCCCTCGACAGGGTTGAACACTGAAGCTTTCTTT. It translates to CATAPSTGLNTEAFF.

The sample holds many counts of this clonotype. The chain links TRBV20-1 to TRBJ2-7, with 8 bases identical to TRBD1. V gave up 6 bases and J gave up 7 bases; unmatched junction bases: 8. This CDR3 spans 12 amino acids. CDR1 and CDR2 from the germline V gene are DFQATT and SNEGSKA (reference sequence). The DNA of the CDR3 is TGCAGTGCCGACAGGGGAGAAGGAGAGCAGTACTTC. Translation: CSADRGEGEQYF.

This clonotype was recorded at least ten times. The chain is built from TRBV12-3 or TRBV12-4 and TRBJ2-3; 9 bases match TRBD1. Unmatched junction bases numbered 8, after V lost 6 bases and J lost 4 bases. The CDR3 has 15 amino acids. The CDR3 coding sequence is TGTGCCAGCAGATGGGGACAGGGCAGGTCAGATACGCAGTATTTT. This gives the protein CASRWGQGRSDTQYF.

About this clonotype: This sequence may be a read error, since a much larger clone differs from it by one base. V usage is TRBV10-3 and J usage is TRBJ1-5; TRBD1 is a possible D gene (5 bases). CDR3 size: 13 residues. Germline V gene data show CDR1 as ENHRY and CDR2 as SYGVKD. The DNA for the CDR3 is TGTGCCATCAGCAGGGAAAGCAATCAGCACCAGCATTTT. Translation: CAISRESNQHQHF.

This clonotype appeared many times. The chain recombines TRBV12-3 or TRBV12-4 with TRBJ2-3, with 8 bases fitting TRBD2. CDR3 length: 15 amino acids. Unmatched junction bases numbered 2, after V lost 3 bases and J lost 0 bases. The CDR3 DNA sequence: TGTGCCAGCAGTTTGGCTAGCGGGAGCACAGATACGCAGTATTTT. Protein: CASSLASGSTDTQYF.

This clonotype has ten or more counts. The CDR3 here is CASSLVLGSGEKLFF. CDR3 DNA sequence: TGTGCCAGCAGCTTAGTGCTGGGGTCTGGGGAAAAACTGTTTTTT. The chain joins TRBV11-2 to TRBJ1-4; unclear D gene. The CDR3 has 15 amino acids. V was shortened by 1 base and J by 8 bases, with 14 bases between the two germline ends. Germline V gene sequence: CDR1 SGHAT, CDR2 FQNNGV.

In its sample, this clonotype was seen many times. The chain couples TRBV5-6 to TRBJ2-3; 8 bases fit TRBD2. This CDR3 is built from 14 residues. Germline V gene sequence: CDR1 SGHDT, CDR2 YYEEEE. Germline trimming cut 4 bases from V and 5 bases from J; bases unmatched to any gene: 6. The CDR3 region is CASSPGGQGDTQYF. The CDR3 DNA reads TGTGCCAGCAGCCCGGGGGGGCAGGGAGATACGCAGTATTTT. The full variable domain, rest sourced from reference TRBV5-6 and TRBJ2-3, is DAGVTQSPTHLIKTRGQQVTLRCSPKSGHDTVSWYQQALGQGPQFIFQYYEEEERQRGNFPDRFSGHQFPNYSSELNVNALLLGDSALYLCASSPGGQGDTQYFGPGTRLTVL.

The table lists this clonotype with many counts. The chain recombines TRBV10-3 with TRBJ1-1; TRBD1 aligns across 8 bases. Germline V gives CDR1 ENHRY, CDR2 SYGVKD. This CDR3 is built from 14 residues. With V trimmed by 2 bases and J by 5 bases, 4 bases remained unmatched. CDR3 DNA sequence: TGTGCCATCAGTGAGGGACAGGGCGGGACTGAAGCTTTCTTT. Translation: CAISEGQGGTEAFF.

The sample holds many counts of this clonotype. This chain links TRBV7-2 with TRBJ1-4, with a weak D call TRBD1 (5 bases). This CDR3 spans 13 amino acids. Germline CDR1 is SGHTA and CDR2 is FQGNSA. V lost 5 bases and J lost 7, with 11 bases in between. The CDR3 is CASSPGPLEKLFF. The CDR3 DNA is TGTGCCAGCAGCCCGGGACCGCTTGAAAAACTGTTTTTT. The full variable domain, its missing parts supplied by reference TRBV7-2 and TRBJ1-4, is GAGVSQSPSNKVTEKGKDVELRCDPISGHTALYWYRQSLGQGLEFLIYFQGNSAPDKSGLPSDRFSAERTGGSVSTLTIQRTQQEDSAVYLCASSPGPLEKLFFGSGTQLSVL.

The rearrangement links TRBV14 to TRBJ1-1; possibly TRBD1 for D (5 bases). CDR1 and CDR2 (germline): SGHDN, FVKESK. Trimming cost V 5 bases and J 3 bases, with 19 bases left between them. CDR3 length: 16 amino acids. CDR3 bases: TGTGCCAGCAGCTCGCACGGGGCGAGAGGGGACACTGAAGCTTTCTTT. Its translation: CASSSHGARGDTEAFF.

This clonotype was found many times. This chain connects TRBV28 to TRBJ2-7, with 11 bases that match TRBD1. V dropped 6 bases and J dropped 3; count of bases not matched to a gene: 7. Germline loops: CDR1 MDHEN, CDR2 SYDVKM. This CDR3 is built from 15 residues. This chain's CDR3 is CASSRRTGGDYEQYF. The CDR3 DNA follows: TGTGCCAGCAGCCGTCGGACAGGGGGCGACTACGAGCAGTACTTC.

The sample holds many counts of this clonotype. The V and J genes are TRBV21-1 and TRBJ1-6; the table's D call, TRBD1, was not checked against the DNA. TRBV21-1 constitutes a pseudogene. The CDR3 runs 15 residues. The CDR3: CASSKWDRERSPLHF. The CDR3 DNA is TGTGCCAGCAGCAAATGGGACAGGGAACGTTCACCCCTCCACTTT.

The chain combines TRBV3-1 with TRBJ1-1, with D possibly TRBD1 on 6 matching bases. There are 18 residues in the CDR3. V was cut by 0 bases and J by 1 base, with 18 bases left in between. Looked up from germline, CDR1 is LGHDT and CDR2 is YNNKEL (reference sequence). CDR3 residues: CASSQDPQGLRGNTEAFF. The DNA for the CDR3 is TGTGCCAGCAGCCAAGATCCCCAGGGGTTAAGAGGGAACACTGAAGCTTTCTTT.

This clonotype has ten or more counts. The chain has TRBV20-1 and TRBJ1-5; TRBD1 matches 9 bases. CDR1 and CDR2 (germline): DFQATT, SNEGSKA (reference sequence). The CDR3 totals 14 residues. V lost 5 bases, J lost 7 bases, and 9 bases stayed unmatched. The CDR3 loop reads CSAWGQGRSQPQHF. CDR3 DNA sequence: TGCAGTGCTTGGGGACAGGGAAGGAGCCAGCCCCAGCATTTT.